This T cell receptor beta chain emerged from a study of a mutant IDH1 vaccine in newly diagnosed glioma. The overall study: Treated patients, averaging roughly 40 years, were 62.5% male and about 38% female.

V was pared by 1 base and J by 8 bases, with 14 bases between. The CDR3 spans 15 residues. CDR1 is SEHNR and CDR2 is FQNEAQ in the germline V gene (reference sequence). Turning to this clone: Antigen specificity is unknown.

General study results and limits: Pseudoprogression appears to have had no connection to changes in top peripheral T cell clonotypes.

Clones were sequenced by immunoSEQ multiplex PCR, and TCRdb holds only the in-frame ones, with some missing. The sample lists 99,000 or so clones; roughly 89% were seen once. Sample time point: baseline, week 1 (first vaccination visit). As to treatment: pre-vaccination baseline after standard-of-care therapy. Newly diagnosed WHO grade 3 or 4 IDH1-mutant, ATRX-lost astrocytomas were identified in the donors. The clonotype was recovered from a woman aged 50 to 60 with glioma. The source was PBMCs, collected from a glioma patient treated with radiotherapy, temozolomide or both. This chain connects TRBV7-9 to TRBJ1-4; possibly TRBD1 for D (5 bases). This CDR3 reads CASSLDGGRIEKLFF. CDR3 in DNA: TGTGCCAGCAGCTTAGACGGGGGGAGAATCGAAAAACTGTTTTTT.